This T cell receptor beta chain originates from a study of regulatory T cells in long-lasting Graves disease. Study context: Graves' patients, newly diagnosed, had taken antithyroid drugs under 3 months.

V dropped 2 bases and J dropped 5 bases, with 7 bases sitting between them. Germline loops: CDR1 MDHEN, CDR2 SYDVKM. The CDR3 is 12 amino acids. This clonotype was counted many times. Its specificity is unknown. Arm-PCR of CDR3 regions with iRepertoire HTBI primers generated TCR beta libraries. TCRdb passed the multiplex PCR reads through MiXCR, listing each CDR3 protein once. Here the sample spans hundreds of thousands of distinct CDR3 sequences, roughly 15% being singletons. Time point denoted: newly diagnosed GD, antithyroid drugs for less than 3 months. RNA from PBMCs was the source of the TCR library. Findings and caveats of the study: TRBV28, TRBJ1-2 and TRBJ2-5 were favored in persistent disease. Researchers examined only peripheral blood and not thyroid tissue. A greater number of public clonotypes (approximately 2,500) was shared by persistent patients than by new patients (roughly 880).

This chain joins TRBV28 and TRBJ2-7; D is undetermined. The material sequenced was peripheral blood mononuclear cells (PBMCs), taken at new diagnosis, from a patient treated with antithyroid drugs. The TCR comes from a female donor with Graves disease. The CDR3 spells CASSLPGHEQYF. Written as DNA, the CDR3 is TGTGCCAGCAGTTTACCAGGTCACGAGCAGTACTTC.